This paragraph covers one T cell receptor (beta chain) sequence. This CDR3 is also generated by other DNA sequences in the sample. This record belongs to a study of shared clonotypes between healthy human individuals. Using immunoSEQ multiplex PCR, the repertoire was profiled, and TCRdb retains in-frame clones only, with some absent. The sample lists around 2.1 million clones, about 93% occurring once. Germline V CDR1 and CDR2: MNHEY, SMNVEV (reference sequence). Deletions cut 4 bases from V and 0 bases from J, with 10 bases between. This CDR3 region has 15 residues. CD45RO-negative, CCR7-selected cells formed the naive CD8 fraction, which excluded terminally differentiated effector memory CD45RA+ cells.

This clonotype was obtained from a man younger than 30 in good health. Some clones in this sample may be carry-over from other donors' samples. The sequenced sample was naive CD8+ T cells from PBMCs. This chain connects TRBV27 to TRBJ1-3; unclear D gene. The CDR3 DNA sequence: TGTGCCAGCAGTTCGTCACCCTTCTCTGGAAACACCATATATTTT. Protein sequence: CASSSSPFSGNTIYF.